This T cell receptor (beta chain) is from a study of cytomegalovirus exposure and HLA in healthy donors. Germline-derived CDR1 and CDR2 are SGHNT and YYREEE (reference sequence). The CDR3 consists of 15 residues. Trimming took 0 bases from V and 1 from J, leaving 9 bases between them. This PCR relied on a set of 60 Vbeta primers and 13 Jbeta primers. The table came from immunoSEQ multiplex PCR; TCRdb's copy has only in-frame clones and leaves some out. The table has around 120,000 clones, approximately 68% seen once. Study-level findings and limits: When analyzed later, the rates of TCR association showed variation by HLA locus, with DRB1 the most and HLA-C the fewest. A few CMV-associated chains proved CMV antigen-specific in vitro.

With regard to this clone: Its antigen is currently unknown.

The chain has TRBV5-4 and TRBJ2-3; D is possibly TRBD2 (6 bases). Sample: PBMCs. The receptor's source is a man younger than 45 in good health and CMV-seropositive. The DNA of the CDR3 is TGTGCCAGCAGCTTGGACGGCGGGGGCACAGATACGCAGTATTTT. This encodes CASSLDGGGTDTQYF.